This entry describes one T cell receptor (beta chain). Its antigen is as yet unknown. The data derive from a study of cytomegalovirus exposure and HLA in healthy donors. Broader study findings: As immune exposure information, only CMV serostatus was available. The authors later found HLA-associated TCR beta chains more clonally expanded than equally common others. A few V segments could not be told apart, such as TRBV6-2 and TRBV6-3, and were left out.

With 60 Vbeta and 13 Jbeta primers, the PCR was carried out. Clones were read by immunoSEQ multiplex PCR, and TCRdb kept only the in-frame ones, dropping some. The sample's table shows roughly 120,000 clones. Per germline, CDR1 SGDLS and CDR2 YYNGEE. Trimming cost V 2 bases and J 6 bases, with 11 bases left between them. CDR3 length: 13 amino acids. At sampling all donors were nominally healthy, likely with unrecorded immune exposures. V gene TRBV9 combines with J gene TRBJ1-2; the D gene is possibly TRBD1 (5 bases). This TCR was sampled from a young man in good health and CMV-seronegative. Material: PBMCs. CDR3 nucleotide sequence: TGTGCCAGCAGCGTCAGGGTAGCTGATGGCTACACCTTC. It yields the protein CASSVRVADGYTF.